The 20 T cell receptor beta chains below were found in one sample sequenced in a study of T-cell memory formation after mild COVID-19. TCRdb ran MiXCR on the 5' RACE reads and lists one entry per CDR3 protein. The profile shows 350,000 to 400,000 distinct CDR3 sequences, roughly 20% of them singletons. Specimen: PBMCs or a T cell subset sorted from them (not recorded which). These receptors originate from an adult woman who had mild COVID-19 (a few samples of this study predate the infection). Cell type and time point are not known.

This clonotype was observed at least ten times. The chain has TRBV12-3 or TRBV12-4 and TRBJ1-5; 9 positions agree with TRBD1. The CDR3 spans 15 residues. With 3 bases clipped from V and 6 bases from J, the junction kept 6 bases outside the gene matches. CDR3 DNA sequence: TGTGCCAGCAGTTTTACGGGACAGGGCAGTCAGCCCCAGCATTTT. Its translation is CASSFTGQGSQPQHF.

The chain links TRBV5-1 to TRBJ2-5; a possible D gene is TRBD2 (5 bases). V was trimmed by 4 bases and J by 2 bases, leaving 18 bases between them. The CDR3 runs to 16 residues. Per germline, CDR1 SGHRS and CDR2 YFSETQ. DNA for the CDR3: TGCGCCAGCAGCCCACTACCCGGCGGGTCACAAGAGACCCAGTACTTC. Translating gives CASSPLPGGSQETQYF. Using reference TRBV5-1 and TRBJ2-5 for the parts outside the CDR3, the full variable domain is KAGVTQTPRYLIKTRGQQVTLSCSPISGHRSVSWYQQTPGQGLQFLFEYFSETQRNKGNFPGRFSGRQFSNSRSEMNVSTLELGDSALYLCASSPLPGGSQETQYFGPGTRLLVL.

This clonotype was observed a handful of times. The chain has TRBV9 and TRBJ2-7; D is unclear. Trimming took off 0 bases at V and 2 bases at J, with 9 bases between the two ends. The germline CDR1 and CDR2 sequences are SGDLS and YYNGEE. The CDR3 runs 14 residues. CDR3 nucleotide sequence: TGTGCCAGCAGCGTAGGAAGCGCCACCTACGAGCAGTACTTC. Its protein is CASSVGSATYEQYF.

This sequence joins TRBV5-1 and TRBJ2-2, with TRBD2 matching 8 bases. CDR1 and CDR2 from the germline V gene are SGHRS and YFSETQ. This CDR3 is 14 amino acids long. After removal of 2 bases from V and 7 bases from J, the junction contained 4 bases not matched to a gene. For the CDR3, the DNA is TGCGCCAGCAGCTTCCGGGAGGGGGTCGGGGAGCTGTTTTTT. Its protein product is CASSFREGVGELFF.

This chain uses TRBV10-3 with TRBJ2-6, with 7 bases fitting TRBD1. In germline, CDR1 is ENHRY, CDR2 SYGVKD. Trimming cost V 10 bases and J 4 bases; bases outside gene matches: 7. The CDR3 runs to 14 residues. CDR3 in amino acids: CATLDRAGANVLTF. CDR3 nucleotide sequence: TGTGCCACCCTAGACAGGGCCGGGGCCAACGTCCTGACTTTC.

CDR3 sequence (DNA): TGTGCCAGCACCAGACAGGGGCTGGGCTATGGCTACACCTTC. It codes for CASTRQGLGYGYTF. The V call is TRBV27, the J call TRBJ1-2, with 8 bases lining up with TRBD1. The germline CDR1 and CDR2 sequences are MNHEY and SMNVEV (reference sequence). The CDR3 loop spans 14 amino acids. Losses at the gene ends were 7 bases for V and 4 bases for J; bases not matched to a gene: 8.

The gene calls are TRBV12-3 or TRBV12-4 and TRBJ1-1, with a possible D match to TRBD1 (6 bases). This CDR3 has 18 residues. V was shortened by 2 bases and J by 0 bases, with 19 bases between the two germline ends. The CDR3 coding sequence is TGTGCCAGCAGTTTACGTAAGGGGGGCAGGGGAATGAACACTGAAGCTTTCTTT. It codes for CASSLRKGGRGMNTEAFF.

There are a few counts of this clonotype. This sequence joins TRBV7-6 and TRBJ2-7; 14 positions agree with TRBD2. The V gene's germline CDR1 is SGHVS and CDR2 FNYEAQ. The CDR3 consists of 17 residues. V lost 5 bases to trimming and J lost 1 base; unmatched junction nucleotides: 7. The CDR3 DNA is TGTGCCAGCAGCCAGGGACTAGCGGGGGAGGTATCCTACGAGCAGTACTTC. It specifies CASSQGLAGEVSYEQYF.

The CDR3 region is CSARELARSNSPLHF. The CDR3 nucleotides are TGCAGTGCTAGAGAGTTGGCCAGGAGTAATTCACCCCTCCACTTT. The V call is TRBV20-1, the J call TRBJ1-6; unclear D gene. The V end lost 0 bases, the J end lost 6 bases, and 12 bases lay between the germline ends. Germline CDR1 is DFQATT and CDR2 is SNEGSKA (reference sequence). This CDR3 is built from 15 residues.

Only a few counts were recorded for this clonotype. The chain uses TRBV12-3 or TRBV12-4 and TRBJ1-5; 11 bases map to TRBD1. The CDR3 extends over 17 amino acids. Losses at the gene ends were 4 bases for V and 6 bases for J; bases not matched to a gene: 11. In nucleotides, the CDR3 is TGTGCCAGCAGTTCTGGGACAGGGGGAAGTAGGGGTCAGCCCCAGCATTTT. This encodes CASSSGTGGSRGQPQHF.

The chain is built from TRBV24-1 and TRBJ2-3; no clear D. The CDR3 spans 15 residues. Germline CDR1 is KGHDR and CDR2 is SFDVKD. V lost 3 bases and J 4 bases, leaving 13 bases between the germline ends. This CDR3 reads CATSDPQRSSDTQYF. The CDR3 nucleotides are TGTGCCACCAGTGATCCCCAACGTAGCTCAGATACGCAGTATTTT.

The chain employs TRBV20-1 and TRBJ1-2, with TRBD1 as a possible D gene (5 bases). Germline assignment: CDR1 DFQATT and CDR2 SNEGSKA (reference sequence). There are 13 residues in the CDR3. Trimming removed 0 bases from V and 10 bases from J, with 15 bases in between. Here the CDR3 DNA reads TGCAGTGCTAGAGATCCGGACAAGAAGATCTACACCTTC. Translating it yields CSARDPDKKIYTF.

The V call is TRBV4-1, the J call TRBJ1-5; no definite D call. Germline CDR1 is MGHRA and CDR2 is YSYEKL. V was cut by 0 bases and J by 3 bases, with 6 bases left in between. This CDR3 region has 14 residues. Written as DNA, the CDR3 is TGCGCCAGCAGCCAAGATTCGTCCAATCAGCCCCAGCATTTT. It codes for CASSQDSSNQPQHF.

The rearrangement joins TRBV7-2 to TRBJ2-7; D possibly corresponds to TRBD2 (5 bases). CDR3 size: 14 residues. Germline V lookup: CDR1 SGHTA, CDR2 FQGNSA. V lost 8 bases to trimming and J lost 0 bases, with 14 bases between them. CDR3 sequence: CASGAGYVSYEQYF. CDR3 DNA: TGTGCCAGCGGTGCGGGCTACGTCTCCTACGAGCAGTACTTC.

The chain is built from TRBV7-9 and TRBJ2-5; a weak D match, TRBD1 (6 bases). The V end lost 3 bases, the J end lost 1 base, and 9 bases lay between the germline ends. Germline values: CDR1 SEHNR, CDR2 FQNEAQ (reference sequence). The CDR3 loop spans 14 amino acids. CDR3 protein: CASSFTGSQETQYF. The CDR3 DNA is TGTGCCAGCAGCTTCACAGGGAGCCAAGAGACCCAGTACTTC.

The chain links TRBV29-1 to TRBJ2-4; 7 bases line up with TRBD1. Germline trimming cut 7 bases from V and 3 bases from J; bases unmatched to any gene: 9. This CDR3 contains 14 residues. Germline V gene lookup returns CDR1 SQVTM and CDR2 ANQGSEA. The CDR3 DNA is TGCAGCGCCTCCAGGGGGTCGGGCAAAAACATTCAGTACTTC. This encodes CSASRGSGKNIQYF.

This clonotype was counted many times. The rearrangement links TRBV5-1 to TRBJ1-2, with 7 bases identical to TRBD1. The germline gives CDR1 SGHRS, CDR2 YFSETQ. J gave up 3 bases and V 1 base, and 3 bases lay outside the gene matches. There are 14 residues in the CDR3. CDR3 amino acids: CASSLLTGDYGYTF. The CDR3 nucleotides are TGCGCCAGCAGCTTGTTAACAGGGGACTATGGCTACACCTTC.

The chain employs TRBV24-1 and TRBJ2-1, with TRBD2 identical over 8 bases. Germline values: CDR1 KGHDR, CDR2 SFDVKD. The CDR3 sequence is 13 residues long. Germline trimming cut 5 bases from V and 13 bases from J; bases unmatched to any gene: 9. The CDR3 coding sequence is TGTGCCACCAGTGTAGGACTAGCCGGAGTACAGTTCTTC. Its protein is CATSVGLAGVQFF.

The rearrangement links TRBV20-1 to TRBJ2-7; unclear D gene. Trimming shortened V by 0 bases and J by 0 bases, and 12 bases separated the two germline ends. CDR3 length: 15 residues. The V gene's germline CDR1 is DFQATT and CDR2 SNEGSKA (reference sequence). CDR3 sequence: CSARDSGGSSYEQYF. The DNA of the CDR3 is TGCAGTGCTAGAGATTCCGGCGGAAGCTCCTACGAGCAGTACTTC.

The chain couples TRBV2 to TRBJ2-1; TRBD2 matches at 12 bases. Germline CDR1 and CDR2: SNHLY and FYNNEI. V shed 5 bases, J shed 4 bases, and the junction held 6 bases outside the gene matches. CDR3 length: 16 residues. The CDR3 region is CASSQTLAGGYNEQFF. In DNA form, the CDR3 reads TGTGCCAGCAGTCAGACACTAGCGGGGGGTTACAATGAGCAGTTCTTC. Combining the CDR3 with reference TRBV2 and TRBJ2-1 gives the whole variable domain EPEVTQTPSHQVTQMGQEVILRCVPISNHLYFYWYRQILGQKVEFLVSFYNNEISEKSEIFDDQFSVERPDGSNFTLKIRSTKLEDSAMYFCASSQTLAGGYNEQFFGPGTRLTVL.